Sequencing of this T cell receptor beta chain was carried out in a study of blood T cell repertoires in COVID-19. V lost 4 bases, J lost 5 bases, and 10 bases stayed unmatched. This CDR3 is 15 amino acids long. Germline CDR1 reads MNHEY; CDR2 reads SMNVEV (reference sequence). This clone was observed once. Generated by immunoSEQ multiplex PCR, the TCRdb table keeps only in-frame clones and is missing some. The table records about 80,000 clones, around nine tenths of them present only once. The sequenced sample was peripheral blood. J is TRBJ2-7 and V is TRBV27, with 8 positions matching TRBD1. This clonotype was sampled from a man aged 25 to 45 with acute or convalescent COVID-19. CDR3 in amino acids: CASSSPGQGLDEQYF. The CDR3, as DNA: TGTGCCAGCAGTTCCCCCGGACAGGGTCTCGACGAGCAGTACTTC.